The 19 T cell receptor beta chains below come from one sample, sequenced in a study of regulatory T cells in long-lasting Graves disease (dated by TCRdb to the early 2020s). Library preparation used multiplex PCR. This sample was sequenced with an Illumina HiSeq 4000. CDR3 regions were amplified by Arm-PCR with iRepertoire HTBI primers to construct TCR beta libraries. TCRdb handled the public reads itself, with Q25 trimming in fastp and clone calling in MiXCR, and kept productive beta chains. Every distinct CDR3 protein forms one entry, paired with its most common genes and DNA. The sample table shows roughly 440,000 distinct CDR3 sequences, and 16% are seen once. The ten biggest clones cover less than 30% of the sample. The time point label on this specimen signifies: newly diagnosed GD, antithyroid drugs for less than 3 months. For both TCR sequencing and RNA sequencing, RNA was extracted from PBMCs in TRIzol.

The sample was also linked to a second study, of T cells in Graves' hyperthyroidism and ophthalmopathy.

Material: peripheral blood mononuclear cells (PBMCs), obtained at new diagnosis, from a patient treated with antithyroid drugs. These receptors came from a young woman with Graves disease. Donor details come from another sample of the same person, matched by shared clones.

The table lists this clonotype with many counts. The chain has TRBV11-2 and TRBJ2-1; TRBD2 matches at 11 bases. Trimming at V came to 5 bases and at J to 5 bases, leaving 5 bases not matched to a gene. CDR3 size: 15 residues. Germline loops: CDR1 SGHAT, CDR2 FQNNGV. Here the CDR3 reads CASSPTGLADNEQFF. CDR3 nucleotides: TGTGCCAGCAGCCCAACGGGACTAGCGGACAATGAGCAGTTCTTC.

Notes on this clonotype: Possible read error: a much larger clone is one base away. The J gene is TRBJ2-1, the V gene TRBV5-1; D not certain. The CDR3 is 13 residues long. Germline assignment: CDR1 SGHRS and CDR2 YFSETQ. The germline V and J ends were trimmed by 3 bases and 8 bases, with 12 bases remaining between them. The CDR3 protein is CASSSGHGYEQFF. DNA of the CDR3: TGCGCCAGCAGCTCTGGGCACGGGTATGAGCAGTTCTTC.

This CDR3 reads CSARGTAAETQYF. CDR3 DNA: TGCAGTGCTCGAGGGACAGCAGCAGAGACCCAGTACTTC. The gene calls are TRBV20-1 and TRBJ2-5; 7 bases match TRBD1. Germline loops: CDR1 DFQATT, CDR2 SNEGSKA (reference sequence). With V trimmed by 5 bases and J by 4 bases, 7 bases remained unmatched. The CDR3 extends over 13 amino acids.

Many counts were recorded for this clonotype. The chain is built from TRBV27 and TRBJ2-3, with TRBD1 as a possible D gene (5 bases). This CDR3 is 12 amino acids long. Between the trimmed V and J ends, which lost 9 bases and 3 bases, there was a span of 10 bases. The germline V gene encodes CDR1 MNHEY and CDR2 SMNVEV (reference sequence). CDR3 in amino acids: CASGARTDTQYF. CDR3 nucleotide sequence: TGTGCCAGTGGGGCGAGGACAGATACGCAGTATTTT.

This chain uses TRBV28 with TRBJ1-1, with a possible D match to TRBD1 (5 bases). V gave up 4 bases and J gave up 5 bases, with 11 bases separating them. The CDR3 runs 13 residues. CDR1 and CDR2 (germline): MDHEN, SYDVKM. In DNA form, the CDR3 reads TGTGCCAGCAGTTCCCCCGGGGGGACTGAAGCTTTCTTT. Protein sequence: CASSSPGGTEAFF.

This clonotype occurred a few times. This rearrangement joins TRBV18 to TRBJ2-7; D gene ambiguous. Germline CDR1 KGHSH, CDR2 LQKENI. The V end was cut by 3 bases, the J end by 3 bases, with 12 bases between. This CDR3 is built from 14 residues. CDR3 sequence: CASSPASTRYEQYF. In DNA, the CDR3 is TGTGCCAGCTCACCGGCTTCTACGCGCTACGAGCAGTACTTC.

This clonotype was seen only a few times. The V and J genes are TRBV27 and TRBJ2-2; D call uncertain. CDR1 is MNHEY and CDR2 is SMNVEV in the germline V gene (reference sequence). The CDR3 covers 17 residues. V gave up 5 bases and J gave up 0 bases, with 16 bases separating them. CDR3 sequence: CASSIRQRAANTGELFF. DNA for the CDR3: TGTGCCAGCAGTATCCGACAAAGGGCCGCGAACACCGGGGAGCTGTTTTTT.

This clonotype was found a few times. The chain joins TRBV4-1 to TRBJ2-7; D gene ambiguous. CDR1 is MGHRA and CDR2 is YSYEKL in the germline V gene. This CDR3 is 12 amino acids long. Deletions cut 0 bases from V and 7 bases from J, with 7 bases between. The CDR3 nucleotides are TGCGCCAGCAGCCAAGAGGGGTTGGAGCAGTACTTC. Translating it yields CASSQEGLEQYF.

This clonotype has more than one count but fewer than ten. The gene calls are TRBV25-1 and TRBJ2-3; tentatively, D is TRBD1 or TRBD2 (5 bases each). Trimming cost V 5 bases and J 10 bases, with 13 bases left between them. CDR3 length: 12 amino acids. CDR1 and CDR2 from the germline V gene are MGHDK and SYGVNS. The CDR3 DNA follows: TGTGCCAGCAGTCTTGAATCGGGACCGCAGTATTTT. Translated, it gives CASSLESGPQYF.

The CDR3 protein is CASSFGTKDYEQYF. CDR3 DNA sequence: TGTGCCAGCAGCTTCGGGACTAAAGACTACGAGCAGTACTTC. The genes are TRBV11-2 and TRBJ2-7; 7 nucleotides agree with TRBD2. Trimming removed 3 bases from V and 3 bases from J; junction bases left unmatched: 5. The CDR3 contains 14 residues. The germline gives CDR1 SGHAT, CDR2 FQNNGV. The full variable domain, with the rest looked up from reference TRBV11-2 and TRBJ2-7, is EAGVAQSPRYKIIEKRQSVAFWCNPISGHATLYWYQQILGQGPKLLIQFQNNGVVDDSQLPKDRFSAERLKGVDSTLKIQPAKLEDSAVYLCASSFGTKDYEQYFGPGTRLTVT.

This clonotype was picked up many times. The V and J genes are TRBV29-1 and TRBJ2-2; TRBD2 might be the D (6 bases). Trimming cost V 7 bases and J 5 bases, with 14 bases left between them. Germline CDR1 SQVTM, CDR2 ANQGSEA. The CDR3 runs to 13 residues. CDR3 loop: CSGGTAGTGELFF. The CDR3 DNA reads as TGCAGCGGGGGGACCGCGGGGACCGGGGAGCTGTTTTTT.

This clonotype was observed a handful of times. V is TRBV3-1 and J is TRBJ2-2, with 10 bases matching TRBD2. The CDR3 covers 21 residues. The germline V gene encodes CDR1 LGHDT and CDR2 YNNKEL (reference sequence). The V gene end was trimmed by 1 base and the J gene end by 5 bases; junction bases not matched to a gene: 19. CDR3 amino acids: CASSQGYRGQREGVRTGELFF. The CDR3 nucleotides read TGTGCCAGCAGCCAAGGATACAGGGGCCAGCGGGAGGGCGTGAGGACCGGGGAGCTGTTTTTT.

The chain has TRBV6-1 and TRBJ2-2; D unclear. Germline values: CDR1 MNHNS, CDR2 SASEGT. CDR3 length equals 15 residues. The V gene lost 9 bases and the J gene lost 0 bases, with 14 bases spanning the gap. CDR3 protein: CARPGRTANTGELFF. CDR3 in DNA: TGTGCCAGGCCCGGCAGGACCGCGAACACCGGGGAGCTGTTTTTT.

This clonotype was seen a handful of times. V and J are TRBV5-1 and TRBJ2-2; D is tentatively TRBD1 or TRBD2 (5 bases each). The CDR3 is made up of 16 amino acids. With 0 bases removed from V and 4 bases from J, the gap between germline ends came to 13 bases. Germline CDR1 and CDR2: SGHRS and YFSETQ. Written as DNA, the CDR3 is TGCGCCAGCAGCTTGGCCCTAGGGACCAGCACCGGGGAGCTGTTTTTT. This sequence encodes CASSLALGTSTGELFF.

This clonotype was seen repeatedly, ten times or more. The chain couples TRBV28 to TRBJ2-6; D might be TRBD1 (6 bases). The V end lost 4 bases, the J end lost 0 bases, and 13 bases lay between the germline ends. Looked up from germline, CDR1 is MDHEN and CDR2 is SYDVKM. The CDR3 runs to 17 residues. CDR3 sequence: CASSSGTLGSGANVLTF. CDR3 DNA: TGTGCCAGCAGTTCGGGGACATTAGGCTCTGGGGCCAACGTCCTGACTTTC.

CDR3 nucleotides: TGTGCCAGCAGCTTAGTTGGGACAGGGGGTAACGAGCAGTACTTC. This gives the protein CASSLVGTGGNEQYF. This chain connects TRBV7-2 to TRBJ2-7; 11 bases fit TRBD1. CDR1 and CDR2 (germline): SGHTA, FQGNSA. This CDR3 is built from 15 residues. Trimming took 1 base from V and 5 from J; bases not matched to a gene: 4.

Note on this clonotype: A single base separates this from a much larger clone, so it may be a read error. The V gene is TRBV2, the J gene TRBJ1-4; D is ambiguous. The CDR3 runs 14 residues. The V gene's germline CDR1 is SNHLY and CDR2 FYNNEI. The CDR3 spells CASSELTANEELFF. The CDR3 DNA reads TGTGCCAGCAGTGAATTGACCGCTAATGAAGAACTGTTTTTT.

This clonotype has at least ten counts. The CDR3 bases are TGTGCCAGCAGTTGGGGGGGGTATGAGGAGCAGTACTTC. Encoded protein: CASSWGGYEEQYF. The chain couples TRBV12-3 or TRBV12-4 to TRBJ2-7; 7 bases map to TRBD2. There are 13 residues in the CDR3. V dropped 4 bases and J dropped 7; count of bases not matched to a gene: 7.

This chain connects TRBV15 to TRBJ2-2; D remains ambiguous. CDR1 LNHNV and CDR2 YYDKDF come from the germline V gene (reference sequence). V lost 2 bases, J lost 6 bases, and 13 bases lay in between. The length of the CDR3 is 15 residues. CDR3 coding DNA: TGTGCCACCAGCAGACCCCATCTTCCCCCCGGGGAGCTGTTTTTT. Its protein product is CATSRPHLPPGELFF.